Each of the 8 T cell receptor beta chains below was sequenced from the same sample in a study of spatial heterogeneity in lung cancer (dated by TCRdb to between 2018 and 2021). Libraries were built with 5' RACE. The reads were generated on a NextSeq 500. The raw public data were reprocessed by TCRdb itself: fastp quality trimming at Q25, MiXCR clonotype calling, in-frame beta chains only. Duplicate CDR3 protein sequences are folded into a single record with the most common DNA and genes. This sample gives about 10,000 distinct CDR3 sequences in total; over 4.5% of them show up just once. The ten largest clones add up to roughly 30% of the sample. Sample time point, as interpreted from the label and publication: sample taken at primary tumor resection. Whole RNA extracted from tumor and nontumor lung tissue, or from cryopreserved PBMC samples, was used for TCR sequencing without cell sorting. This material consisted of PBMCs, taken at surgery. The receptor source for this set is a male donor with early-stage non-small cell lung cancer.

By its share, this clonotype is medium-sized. CDR3 loop: CSVEAMAGGRTDTQYF. The CDR3 DNA sequence: TGCAGCGTTGAGGCGATGGCGGGAGGACGCACAGATACGCAGTATTTT. The rearrangement joins TRBV29-1 to TRBJ2-3; TRBD2 agrees at 8 bases. This CDR3 spans 16 amino acids. CDR1 and CDR2 (germline): SQVTM, ANQGSEA. V lost 3 bases to trimming and J lost 1 base; unmatched junction nucleotides: 9.

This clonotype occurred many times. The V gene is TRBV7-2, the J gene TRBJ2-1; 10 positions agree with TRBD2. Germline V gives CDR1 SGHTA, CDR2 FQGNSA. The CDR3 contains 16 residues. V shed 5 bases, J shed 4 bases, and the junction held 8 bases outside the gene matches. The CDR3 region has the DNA TGTGCCAGCAGCGAGCGACTAGCGGGCTTTTACAATGAGCAGTTCTTC. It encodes CASSERLAGFYNEQFF.

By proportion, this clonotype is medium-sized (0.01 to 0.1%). The CDR3 DNA reads TGTGCCAGCAGCTCCCCCTACGAGCAGTACTTC. Encoded protein: CASSSPYEQYF. The genes are TRBV4-2 and TRBJ2-7, with D unresolved. The germline CDR1 and CDR2 sequences are LGHNA and YNFKEQ. CDR3 length: 11 amino acids. V lost 5 bases, J lost 2 bases, and 4 bases lay in between.

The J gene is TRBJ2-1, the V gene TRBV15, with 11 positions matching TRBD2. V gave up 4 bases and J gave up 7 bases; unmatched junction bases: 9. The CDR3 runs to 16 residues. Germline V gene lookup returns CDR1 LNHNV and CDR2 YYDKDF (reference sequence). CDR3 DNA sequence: TGTGCCACCAGCAAAAGTCTAGCGGGGGGACGGAATGAGCAGTTCTTC. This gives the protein CATSKSLAGGRNEQFF.

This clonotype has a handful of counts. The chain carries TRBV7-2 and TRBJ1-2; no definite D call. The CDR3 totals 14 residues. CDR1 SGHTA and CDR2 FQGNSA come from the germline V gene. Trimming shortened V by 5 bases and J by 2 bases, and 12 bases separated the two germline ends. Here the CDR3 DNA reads TGTGCCAGCAGCGTTAGGGAAATAAACTATGGCTACACCTTC. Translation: CASSVREINYGYTF.

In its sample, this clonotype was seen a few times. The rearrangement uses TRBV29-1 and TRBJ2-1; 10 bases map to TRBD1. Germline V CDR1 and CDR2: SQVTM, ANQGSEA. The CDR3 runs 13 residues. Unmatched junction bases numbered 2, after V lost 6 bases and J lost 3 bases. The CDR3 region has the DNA TGCAGCGTGGGACAGGGGTTCTACAATGAGCAGTTCTTC. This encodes CSVGQGFYNEQFF.

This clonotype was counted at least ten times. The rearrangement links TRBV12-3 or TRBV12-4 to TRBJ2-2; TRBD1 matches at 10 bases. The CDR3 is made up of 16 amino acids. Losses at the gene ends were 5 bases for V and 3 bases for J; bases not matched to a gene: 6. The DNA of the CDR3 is TGTGCCAGCAGTAGACGACAGGGGGCTTACACCGGGGAGCTGTTTTTT. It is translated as CASSRRQGAYTGELFF.

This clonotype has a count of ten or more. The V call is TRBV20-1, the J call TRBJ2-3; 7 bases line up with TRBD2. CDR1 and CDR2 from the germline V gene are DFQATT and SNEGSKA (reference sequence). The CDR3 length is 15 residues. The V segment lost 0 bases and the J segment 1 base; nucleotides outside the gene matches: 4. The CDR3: CSARDLAGGTDTQYF. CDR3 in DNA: TGCAGTGCTAGAGATTTGGCGGGAGGCACAGATACGCAGTATTTT.